Listed here are 28 T cell receptor beta chains from one sample, sequenced in a study of CD8 T cells in Susac syndrome. An input of about 0.5 to 1 ug of RNA was subjected to reverse transcription using random hexamers. In TCRdb, the immunoSEQ multiplex PCR reads were re-called with MiXCR into one record per CDR3 protein. Of about 200,000 distinct CDR3 sequences in the sample, roughly 90% are singletons; the top ten hold 0.1% to 0.15%. Sample: CD8+ T cells from PBMCs. These TCRs come from a human donor with multiple sclerosis.

The chain carries TRBV3-1 and TRBJ2-1; D may be TRBD1 (6 bases). The germline V gene has CDR1 LGHDT and CDR2 YNNKEL (reference sequence). Trimming cost V 3 bases and J 11 bases, with 8 bases left between them. The CDR3 loop spans 11 amino acids. CDR3 protein: CASSHGTKQFF. The CDR3 DNA follows: TGTGCCAGCAGCCACGGGACAAAGCAGTTCTTC.

The chain recombines TRBV7-9 with TRBJ1-1; D remains unclear. Trimming took off 3 bases at V and 10 bases at J, with 15 bases between the two ends. The germline gives CDR1 SEHNR, CDR2 FQNEAQ (reference sequence). The CDR3 loop spans 13 amino acids. The CDR3 sequence is CASSFGSISGAFF. The CDR3 DNA reads TGTGCCAGCAGCTTTGGCTCCATCTCCGGAGCTTTCTTT.

V usage is TRBV4-1 and J usage is TRBJ2-2; maybe TRBD1 (5 bases). Germline V gene sequence: CDR1 MGHRA, CDR2 YSYEKL. This CDR3 spans 17 amino acids. V lost 1 base and J 3 bases, leaving 15 bases between the germline ends. The CDR3 here is CASSQGRQFLYTGELFF. In DNA form, the CDR3 reads TGCGCCAGCAGCCAAGGGAGACAGTTCCTATACACCGGGGAGCTGTTTTTT.

The gene calls are TRBV20-1 and TRBJ2-7; 9 nucleotides match TRBD2. The CDR3 has 15 residues. From germline, CDR1 is DFQATT and CDR2 SNEGSKA (reference sequence). V dropped 4 bases and J dropped 5; count of bases not matched to a gene: 12. CDR3 loop: CSAMASGDSRNEQYF. CDR3 DNA: TGCAGTGCTATGGCTAGCGGGGACTCTCGCAACGAGCAGTACTTC.

The chain uses TRBV6-5 and TRBJ2-5; 7 bases line up with TRBD2. CDR3 length equals 13 residues. Germline CDR1 MNHEY, CDR2 SVGAGI. With 8 bases clipped from V and 1 base from J, the junction kept 4 bases outside the gene matches. The CDR3 here is CASSIAGQETQYF. The CDR3 DNA reads TGTGCCAGCTCCATAGCGGGCCAAGAGACCCAGTACTTC.

The chain carries TRBV12-3 or TRBV12-4 and TRBJ2-3; D gene ambiguous. CDR3 length equals 15 residues. The germline V and J ends were trimmed by 5 bases and 2 bases, with 14 bases remaining between them. CDR3 sequence reads: CASSDNQGFTDTQYF. The DNA for the CDR3 is TGTGCCAGCAGTGATAACCAAGGATTCACAGATACGCAGTATTTT.

J is TRBJ2-5 and V is TRBV19; 10 nucleotides line up with TRBD1. V lost 9 bases to trimming and J lost 4 bases; unmatched junction nucleotides: 11. The CDR3 loop spans 15 amino acids. Germline V gives CDR1 LNHDA, CDR2 SQIVND (reference sequence). Here the CDR3 reads CASGQTGGGGETQYF. CDR3 coding DNA: TGTGCCAGCGGCCAGACAGGGGGCGGAGGAGAGACCCAGTACTTC.

The chain joins TRBV5-1 to TRBJ2-2; 12 bases are a match to TRBD2. Germline CDR1 SGHRS, CDR2 YFSETQ. CDR3 length: 15 residues. V gave up 3 bases and J gave up 4 bases; unmatched junction bases: 1. The CDR3 loop reads CASSSTSGSTGELFF. The CDR3, as DNA: TGCGCCAGCAGCTCGACTAGCGGGAGCACCGGGGAGCTGTTTTTT.

The chain carries TRBV27 and TRBJ2-7, with TRBD1 identical over 11 bases. Trimming at V came to 2 bases and at J to 3 bases, leaving 3 bases not matched to a gene. Germline V lookup: CDR1 MNHEY, CDR2 SMNVEV (reference sequence). This CDR3 spans 15 amino acids. This CDR3 is CASSLGGTGGYEQYF. The CDR3 bases are TGTGCCAGCAGTTTAGGGGGGACAGGGGGCTACGAGCAGTACTTC.

This chain joins TRBV15 and TRBJ2-3; TRBD1 or TRBD2 may be the D gene (6 bases each). CDR1 is LNHNV and CDR2 is YYDKDF in the germline V gene (reference sequence). CDR3 length equals 15 residues. V lost 3 bases and J 1 base, leaving 11 bases between the germline ends. CDR3 amino acids: CATSRGGGGTDTQYF. The CDR3 DNA follows: TGTGCCACCAGCAGGGGGGGCGGGGGCACAGATACGCAGTATTTT.

This clonotype was recorded only once. The chain combines TRBV15 with TRBJ1-5, with D possibly being TRBD1 (5 bases). V dropped 4 bases and J dropped 7 bases, with 26 bases sitting between them. This CDR3 has 18 amino acids. Germline-derived CDR1 and CDR2 are LNHNV and YYDKDF (reference sequence). CDR3 loop: CATSNYTTGTRSEQPQHF. CDR3 DNA: TGTGCCACCAGCAACTATACAACCGGGACGAGAAGTGAACAGCCCCAGCATTTT.

A remark on this clonotype: One end of the junction fails to match germline, which may point to a read error. J is TRBJ2-5 and V is TRBV7-7; 7 nucleotides match TRBD2. The germline V gene encodes CDR1 SSHAT and CDR2 FNYEAQ (reference sequence). The CDR3 extends over 15 amino acids. CDR3 amino acids: CASSGNSGKEETQYF. The CDR3 DNA reads TGTGCTAGCAGCGGGAACTCTGGAAAAGAAGAGACCCAGTACTTC. Filled out from reference TRBV7-7 and TRBJ2-5, the complete variable domain reads GAGVSQSPRYKVTKRGQDVTLRCDPISSHATLYWYQQALGQGPEFLTYFNYEAQPDKSGLPSDRFSAERPEGSISTLTIQRTEQRDSAMYRCASSGNSGKEETQYFGPGTRLLVL.

The chain uses TRBV4-2 and TRBJ2-7, with 9 bases aligning to TRBD2. The V segment lost 3 bases and the J segment 5 bases; nucleotides outside the gene matches: 2. The CDR3 loop spans 13 amino acids. The V gene's germline CDR1 is LGHNA and CDR2 YNFKEQ. DNA for the CDR3: TGTGCCAGCAGCCACGGACTAGCGAACGAGCAGTACTTC. It specifies CASSHGLANEQYF.

This rearrangement joins TRBV12-3 or TRBV12-4 to TRBJ2-3, with 7 positions matching TRBD1. Losses at the gene ends were 8 bases for V and 2 bases for J; bases not matched to a gene: 16. The CDR3 sequence is 17 residues long. CDR3 region: CASRSGQGQIYTDTQYF. The CDR3 region has the DNA TGTGCCAGCCGCAGTGGCCAGGGACAGATATACACAGATACGCAGTATTTT.

The genes are TRBV4-3 and TRBJ2-6, with D hard to call. This CDR3 spans 15 amino acids. Per germline, CDR1 LGHNA and CDR2 YSLEER. The germline V and J ends were trimmed by 5 bases and 0 bases, with 8 bases remaining between them. Here the CDR3 DNA reads TGCGCCAGCAGCGGGTACTACTCTGGGGCCAACGTCCTGACTTTC. This encodes CASSGYYSGANVLTF.

The chain joins TRBV6-5 to TRBJ2-4, with D unresolved. Germline V gene lookup returns CDR1 MNHEY and CDR2 SVGAGI. Trimming left V 6 bases short and J 0 bases short, with 9 bases between. There are 14 residues in the CDR3. CDR3 bases: TGTGCCAGCAGATCAACCCTAGCCAAAAACATTCAGTACTTC. Residues: CASRSTLAKNIQYF.

The chain has TRBV5-4 and TRBJ2-2; D gene unclear. Germline V gene sequence: CDR1 SGHNT, CDR2 YYREEE (reference sequence). V lost 1 base and J 5 bases, leaving 12 bases between the germline ends. The CDR3 totals 15 residues. DNA of the CDR3: TGTGCCAGCAGCTTGTTCGGCAGAGGAACCGGGGAGCTGTTTTTT. It yields the protein CASSLFGRGTGELFF.

This clonotype has a handful of counts. This chain joins TRBV19 and TRBJ1-2, with 9 bases identical to TRBD1. The V gene end was trimmed by 7 bases and the J gene end by 6 bases; junction bases not matched to a gene: 12. CDR3 length equals 15 residues. Germline V gene data show CDR1 as LNHDA and CDR2 as SQIVND (reference sequence). The CDR3 reads CASTPGQGYKNGYTF. The CDR3, as DNA: TGTGCCAGTACCCCGGGACAGGGATATAAGAATGGCTACACCTTC.

This clonotype showed up just once. The rearrangement joins TRBV7-9 to TRBJ2-1; 9 nucleotides align to TRBD1. The germline V gene has CDR1 SEHNR and CDR2 FQNEAQ (reference sequence). CDR3 size: 15 residues. After removal of 3 bases from V and 7 bases from J, the junction contained 7 bases not matched to a gene. The CDR3 DNA reads as TGTGCCAGCAGCTTCCCGGGACAGGGAACGAATGAGCAGTTCTTC. Translated: CASSFPGQGTNEQFF.

J is TRBJ2-5 and V is TRBV7-2; D not certain. Germline-derived CDR1 and CDR2 are SGHTA and FQGNSA. V lost 1 base, J lost 4 bases, and 7 bases lay in between. This CDR3 is built from 13 residues. In DNA, the CDR3 is TGTGCCAGCAGCTTAGGAGACGGAGAGACCCAGTACTTC. It specifies CASSLGDGETQYF.

This chain joins TRBV20-1 and TRBJ2-4, with D maybe TRBD2 (5 bases). This CDR3 has 13 amino acids. Germline CDR1 and CDR2: DFQATT and SNEGSKA (reference sequence). The V end lost 6 bases, the J end lost 6 bases, and 15 bases lay between the germline ends. The CDR3 is CSATSDWGNIQYF. The CDR3 nucleotides are TGCAGTGCAACCTCGGACTGGGGAAACATTCAGTACTTC.

This rearrangement joins TRBV27 to TRBJ2-7; D call uncertain. The CDR3 has 13 residues. Trimming removed 2 bases from V and 0 bases from J, with 5 bases in between. Germline loops: CDR1 MNHEY, CDR2 SMNVEV (reference sequence). CDR3 region: CASSLTRSYEQYF. In nucleotides, the CDR3 is TGTGCCAGCAGTTTAACCCGCTCCTACGAGCAGTACTTC.

The chain combines TRBV11-1 with TRBJ2-5, with D perhaps given as TRBD1 or TRBD2 (5 bases each). This CDR3 spans 12 amino acids. V shed 10 bases and J shed 0 bases, with 9 bases lying between them. In germline, CDR1 is SGHAT, CDR2 FQDESV (reference sequence). The CDR3 sequence: CATREYQETQYF. As DNA, the CDR3 is TGTGCCACCAGGGAGTACCAAGAGACCCAGTACTTC.

This rearrangement joins TRBV6-5 to TRBJ2-1; D is perhaps TRBD2 (6 bases). CDR3 size: 17 residues. The germline V gene encodes CDR1 MNHEY and CDR2 SVGAGI. V dropped 3 bases and J dropped 7 bases, with 22 bases sitting between them. Here the CDR3 DNA reads TGTGCCAGCAGTTATCCGGGACTTCTAGCTCCGGGGAATGAGCAGTTCTTC. Protein sequence: CASSYPGLLAPGNEQFF.

The J gene is TRBJ2-1, the V gene TRBV25-1; TRBD1 is a possible D gene (6 bases). The V and J ends lost 7 bases and 8 bases respectively, with 24 bases between them. Germline CDR1 reads MGHDK; CDR2 reads SYGVNS. The CDR3 sequence is 16 residues long. This chain's CDR3 is CASTKTGFTSDDEQFF. The DNA for the CDR3 is TGTGCCAGCACCAAAACAGGGTTCACGAGTGACGATGAGCAGTTCTTC.

The chain combines TRBV7-3 with TRBJ2-7; D not certain. The ends were cut back, 0 bases at V and 5 bases at J, with 8 bases in the middle. From germline, CDR1 is SGHTA and CDR2 FQGTGA. This CDR3 has 13 residues. The CDR3 protein is CASSLTSYDEQYF. The CDR3 DNA reads as TGTGCCAGCAGCTTAACTAGCTACGACGAGCAGTACTTC.

The chain carries TRBV11-2 and TRBJ2-1; D may be TRBD1 or TRBD2 (6 bases each). CDR1 is SGHAT, CDR2 FQNNGV, per germline. The CDR3 loop spans 17 amino acids. Deletions cut 5 bases from V and 6 bases from J, with 23 bases between. In DNA form, the CDR3 reads TGTGCCAGCAGCGAGATGGTGGACTACAGGGAAGGCAATGAGCAGTTCTTC. It codes for CASSEMVDYREGNEQFF.

This clonotype occurred a few times. CDR3 coding DNA: TGCAGTGCTAGAGACCCCGGGACTCCAATCTACGAGCAGTACTTC. This sequence encodes CSARDPGTPIYEQYF. V usage is TRBV20-1 and J usage is TRBJ2-7, with D maybe TRBD2 (6 bases). Germline V CDR1 and CDR2: DFQATT, SNEGSKA (reference sequence). CDR3 length: 15 residues. V was pared by 0 bases and J by 3 bases, with 15 bases between.